This record looks at one TCR beta chain sequence and its context. Its target is not known. The sample belongs to a study of cytomegalovirus exposure and HLA in healthy donors. Study-level points and caveats: Analysis performed later showed TCR beta chains linked to HLA being more clonally expanded than equally common others. Accounts indicate the classifier identified cytomegalovirus status with strong specificity and sensitivity. One later analysis reportedly identified an Asian-associated ancestry cluster that showed fewer N-insertions than the roughly 700-donor mean.

Primers for the PCR totalled 60 Vbeta and 13 Jbeta. TCRdb's table, derived via immunoSEQ multiplex PCR, lists solely in-frame clones and lacks some. The sample includes around 100,000 clones, roughly 70% of them seen just once. The CDR3 runs 14 residues. From germline, CDR1 is LNHDA and CDR2 SQIVND (reference sequence). The V gene end was trimmed by 7 bases and the J gene end by 3 bases; junction bases not matched to a gene: 7. This clonotype was sampled from a woman aged 30 to 39 in good health and CMV-seronegative. Specimen: PBMCs. This chain uses TRBV19 with TRBJ2-7; 9 nucleotides agree with TRBD1. The DNA of the CDR3 is TGTGCCAGTACCCCGGGACAGGGAGACTACGAGCAGTACTTC. The encoded protein is CASTPGQGDYEQYF.